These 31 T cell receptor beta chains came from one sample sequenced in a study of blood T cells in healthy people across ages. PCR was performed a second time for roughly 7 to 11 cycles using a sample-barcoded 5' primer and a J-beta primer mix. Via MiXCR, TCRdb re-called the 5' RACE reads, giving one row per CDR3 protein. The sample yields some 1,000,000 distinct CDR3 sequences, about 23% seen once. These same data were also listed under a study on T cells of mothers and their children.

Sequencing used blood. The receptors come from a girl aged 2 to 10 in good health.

The CDR3 nucleotides read TGTGCCAGCAGCGTAAACGTTAGGGGGGCCAACGTCCTGACTTTC. It yields the protein CASSVNVRGANVLTF. V is TRBV9 and J is TRBJ2-6, with D uncertain. This CDR3 contains 15 residues. Germline V gene data show CDR1 as SGDLS and CDR2 as YYNGEE. Trimming shortened V by 1 base and J by 4 bases, and 9 bases separated the two germline ends.

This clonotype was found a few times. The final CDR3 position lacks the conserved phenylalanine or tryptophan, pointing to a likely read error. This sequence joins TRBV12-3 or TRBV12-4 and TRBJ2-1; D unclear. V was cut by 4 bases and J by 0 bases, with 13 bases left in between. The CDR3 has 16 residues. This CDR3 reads CASSYKGTFSYNEQFL. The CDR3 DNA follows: TGTGCCAGCAGTTATAAAGGCACTTTCTCCTACAATGAGCAGTTCCTC.

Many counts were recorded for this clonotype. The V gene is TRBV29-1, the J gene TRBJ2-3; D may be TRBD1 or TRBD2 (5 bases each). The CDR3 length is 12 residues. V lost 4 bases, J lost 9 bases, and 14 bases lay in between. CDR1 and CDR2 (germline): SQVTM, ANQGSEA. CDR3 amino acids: CSVVGDLWTQYF. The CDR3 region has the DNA TGCAGCGTTGTGGGGGATCTGTGGACGCAGTATTTT.

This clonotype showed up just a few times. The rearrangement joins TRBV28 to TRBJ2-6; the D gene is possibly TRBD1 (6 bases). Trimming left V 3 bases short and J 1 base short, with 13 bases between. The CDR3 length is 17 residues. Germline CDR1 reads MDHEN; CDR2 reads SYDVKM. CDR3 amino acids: CASSLVQGGSGANVLTF. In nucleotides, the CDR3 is TGTGCCAGCAGTTTGGTACAGGGCGGTTCTGGGGCCAACGTCCTGACTTTC.

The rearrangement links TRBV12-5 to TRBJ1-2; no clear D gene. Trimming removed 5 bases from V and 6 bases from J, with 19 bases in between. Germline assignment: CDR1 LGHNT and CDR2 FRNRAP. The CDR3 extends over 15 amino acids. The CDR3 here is CASGPPLGDLDGYTF. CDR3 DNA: TGTGCTAGTGGTCCCCCCCTAGGTGATCTGGATGGCTACACCTTC.

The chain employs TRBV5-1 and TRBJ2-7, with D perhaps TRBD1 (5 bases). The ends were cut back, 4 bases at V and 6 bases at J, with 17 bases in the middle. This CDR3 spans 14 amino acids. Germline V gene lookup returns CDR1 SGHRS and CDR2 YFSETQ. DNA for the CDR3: TGCGCCAGCAGCGCCAGGGCGGACCCTAGCGAGCAGTACTTC. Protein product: CASSARADPSEQYF.

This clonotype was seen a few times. The CDR3 bases are TGCAGCGTTGCCCCCTTCACAGGGGACGAGCAGTACTTC. Encoded protein: CSVAPFTGDEQYF. The chain carries TRBV29-1 and TRBJ2-7, with TRBD1 identical over 7 bases. The CDR3 totals 13 residues. The ends lost 4 bases at V and 5 bases at J; junction bases unmatched: 8. Germline V gene sequence: CDR1 SQVTM, CDR2 ANQGSEA.

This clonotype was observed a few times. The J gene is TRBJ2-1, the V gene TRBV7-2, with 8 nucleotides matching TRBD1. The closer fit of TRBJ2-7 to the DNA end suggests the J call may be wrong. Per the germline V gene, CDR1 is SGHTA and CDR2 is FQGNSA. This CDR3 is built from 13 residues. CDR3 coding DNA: TGTGCCAGCGGACAGGGAAGCTCCTACGAGCAGTACTTC. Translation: CASGQGSSYEQYF.

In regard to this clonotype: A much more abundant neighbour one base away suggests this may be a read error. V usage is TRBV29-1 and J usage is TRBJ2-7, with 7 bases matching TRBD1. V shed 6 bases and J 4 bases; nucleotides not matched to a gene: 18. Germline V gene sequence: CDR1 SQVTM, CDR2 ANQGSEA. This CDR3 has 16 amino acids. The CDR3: CSVQGVVGALPYEQYF. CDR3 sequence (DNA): TGCAGCGTCCAGGGGGTAGTAGGGGCCCTTCCTTACGAGCAGTACTTC.

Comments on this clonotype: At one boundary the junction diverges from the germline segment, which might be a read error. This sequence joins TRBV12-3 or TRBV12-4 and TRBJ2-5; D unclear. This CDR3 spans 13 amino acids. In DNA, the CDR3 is TGTGCCAGCAGTTTAGGCACCTTAGAGACCCGGTACTTC. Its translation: CASSLGTLETRYF.

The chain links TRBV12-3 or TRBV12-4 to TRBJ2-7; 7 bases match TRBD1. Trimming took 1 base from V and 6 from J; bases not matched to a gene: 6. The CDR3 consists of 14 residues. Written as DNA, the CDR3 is TGTGCCAGCAGTTTAGGACAGGGCTTATCCGAGCAGTACTTC. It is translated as CASSLGQGLSEQYF.

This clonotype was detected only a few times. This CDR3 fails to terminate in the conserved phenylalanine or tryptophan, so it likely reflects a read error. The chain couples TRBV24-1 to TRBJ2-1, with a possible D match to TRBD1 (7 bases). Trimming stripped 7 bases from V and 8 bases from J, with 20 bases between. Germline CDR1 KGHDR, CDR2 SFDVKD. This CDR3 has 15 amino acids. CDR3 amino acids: CATSPPGGSLYEQFL. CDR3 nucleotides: TGTGCCACCAGCCCACCAGGGGGGTCTCTATATGAGCAGTTCCTC.

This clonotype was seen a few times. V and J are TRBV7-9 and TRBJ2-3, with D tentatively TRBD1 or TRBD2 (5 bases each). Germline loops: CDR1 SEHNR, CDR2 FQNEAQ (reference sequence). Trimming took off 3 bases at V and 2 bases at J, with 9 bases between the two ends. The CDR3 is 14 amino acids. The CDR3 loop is CASSFRGDTDTQYF. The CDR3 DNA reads TGTGCCAGCAGCTTTAGAGGGGACACAGATACGCAGTATTTT.

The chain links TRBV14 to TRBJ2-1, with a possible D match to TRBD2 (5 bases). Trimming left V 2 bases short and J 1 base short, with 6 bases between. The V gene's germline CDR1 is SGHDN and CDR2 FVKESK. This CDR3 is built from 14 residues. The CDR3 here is CASSQTRSYNEQFF. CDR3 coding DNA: TGTGCCAGCAGCCAAACTAGATCCTACAATGAGCAGTTCTTC.

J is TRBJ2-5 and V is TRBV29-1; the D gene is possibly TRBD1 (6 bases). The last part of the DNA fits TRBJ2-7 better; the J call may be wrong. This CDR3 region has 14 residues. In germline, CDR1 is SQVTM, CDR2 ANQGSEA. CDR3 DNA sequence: TGCAGCGCTGAGGTACAGGGAGCGAACTACGAGCAGTACTTC. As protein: CSAEVQGANYEQYF.

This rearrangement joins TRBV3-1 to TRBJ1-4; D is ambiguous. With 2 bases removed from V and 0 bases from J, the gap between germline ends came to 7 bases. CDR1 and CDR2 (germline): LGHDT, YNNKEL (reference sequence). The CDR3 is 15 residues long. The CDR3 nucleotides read TGTGCCAGCAGCCAATTGCCCTCAACTAATGAAAAACTGTTTTTT. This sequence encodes CASSQLPSTNEKLFF.

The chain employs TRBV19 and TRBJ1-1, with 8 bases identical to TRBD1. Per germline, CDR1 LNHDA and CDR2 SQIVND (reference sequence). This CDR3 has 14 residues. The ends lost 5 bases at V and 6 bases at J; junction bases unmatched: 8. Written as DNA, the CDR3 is TGTGCCAGTAGTGAAAACAGGGGGAGGGCTGAAGCTTTCTTT. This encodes CASSENRGRAEAFF.

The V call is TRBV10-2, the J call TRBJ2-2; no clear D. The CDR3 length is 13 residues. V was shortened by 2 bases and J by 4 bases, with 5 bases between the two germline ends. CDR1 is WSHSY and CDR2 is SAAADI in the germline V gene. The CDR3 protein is CASSEKITGELFF. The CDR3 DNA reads TGCGCCAGCAGTGAGAAAATCACCGGGGAGCTGTTTTTT.

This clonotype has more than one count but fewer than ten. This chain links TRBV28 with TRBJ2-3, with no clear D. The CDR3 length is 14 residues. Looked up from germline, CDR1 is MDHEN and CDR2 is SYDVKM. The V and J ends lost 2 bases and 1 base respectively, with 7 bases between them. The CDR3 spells CASSLNQGTDTQYF. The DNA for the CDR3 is TGTGCCAGCAGTTTAAATCAAGGCACAGATACGCAGTATTTT.

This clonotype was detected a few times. The CDR3 reads CASSLSRGNLMNTEAFF. The CDR3 DNA reads TGTGCCAGCAGCTTAAGCAGGGGGAACCTCATGAACACTGAAGCTTTCTTT. The chain uses TRBV7-2 and TRBJ1-1; 7 bases align to TRBD1. The ends lost 2 bases at V and 0 bases at J; junction bases unmatched: 9. This CDR3 is built from 17 residues. Germline-derived CDR1 and CDR2 are SGHTA and FQGNSA.

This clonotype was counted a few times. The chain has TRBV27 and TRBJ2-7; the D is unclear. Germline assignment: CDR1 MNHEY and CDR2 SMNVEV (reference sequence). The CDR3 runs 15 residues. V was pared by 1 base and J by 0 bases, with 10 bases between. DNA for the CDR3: TGTGCCAGCAGTTTATTTCAGTCTGCCTCCTACGAGCAGTACTTC. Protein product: CASSLFQSASYEQYF.

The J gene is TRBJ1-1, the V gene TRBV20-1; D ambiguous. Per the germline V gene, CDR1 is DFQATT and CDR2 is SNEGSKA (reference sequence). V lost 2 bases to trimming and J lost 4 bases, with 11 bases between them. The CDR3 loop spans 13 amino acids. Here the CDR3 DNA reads TGCAGTGCTAGAACCTCGCTCGTCACTGAAGCTTTCTTT. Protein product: CSARTSLVTEAFF.

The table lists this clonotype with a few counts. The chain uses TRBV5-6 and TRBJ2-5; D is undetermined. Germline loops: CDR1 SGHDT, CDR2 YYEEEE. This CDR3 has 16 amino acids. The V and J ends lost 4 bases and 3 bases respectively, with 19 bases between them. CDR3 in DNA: TGTGCCAGCAGCCGATACTTTTTGGTAGGGAAAGAGACCCAGTACTTC. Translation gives CASSRYFLVGKETQYF.

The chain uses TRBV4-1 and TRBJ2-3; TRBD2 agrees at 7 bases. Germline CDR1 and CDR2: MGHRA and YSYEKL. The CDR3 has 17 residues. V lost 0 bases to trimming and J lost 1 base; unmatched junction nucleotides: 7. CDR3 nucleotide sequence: TGCGCCAGCAGCCAAGACCCCAGTGCGGGGGGCACAGATACGCAGTATTTT. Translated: CASSQDPSAGGTDTQYF.

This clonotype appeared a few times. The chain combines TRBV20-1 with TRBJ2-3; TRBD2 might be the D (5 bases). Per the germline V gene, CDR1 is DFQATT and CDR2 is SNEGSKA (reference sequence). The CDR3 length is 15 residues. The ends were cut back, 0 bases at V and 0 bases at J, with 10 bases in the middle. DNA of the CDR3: TGCAGTGCTAGAGATTCGCAGCGGAGCACAGATACGCAGTATTTT. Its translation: CSARDSQRSTDTQYF.

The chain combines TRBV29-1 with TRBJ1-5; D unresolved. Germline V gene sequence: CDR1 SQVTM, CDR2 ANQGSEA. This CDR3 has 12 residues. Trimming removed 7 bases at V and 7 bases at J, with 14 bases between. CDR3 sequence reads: CSAETQGQPQHF. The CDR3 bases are TGCAGCGCTGAGACCCAAGGGCAGCCCCAGCATTTT.

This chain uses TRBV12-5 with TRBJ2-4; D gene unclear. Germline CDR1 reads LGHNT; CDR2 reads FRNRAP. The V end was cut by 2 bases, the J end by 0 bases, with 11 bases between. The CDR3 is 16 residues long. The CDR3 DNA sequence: TGTGCTAGTGGTTTGCCATCAACCCTAGCCAAAAACATTCAGTACTTC. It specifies CASGLPSTLAKNIQYF.

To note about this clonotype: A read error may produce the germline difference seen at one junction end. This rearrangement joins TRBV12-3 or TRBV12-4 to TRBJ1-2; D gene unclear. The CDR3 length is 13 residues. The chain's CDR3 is CASRPLEGNGYTF. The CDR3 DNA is TGTGCCAGCAGGCCTCTGGAGGGAAACGGCTATACCTTC.

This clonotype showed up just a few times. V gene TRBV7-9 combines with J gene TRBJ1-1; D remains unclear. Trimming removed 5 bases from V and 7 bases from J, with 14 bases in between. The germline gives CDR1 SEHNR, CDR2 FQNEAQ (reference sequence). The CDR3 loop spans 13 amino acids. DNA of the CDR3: TGTGCCAGCAGCCAAACCAACAGACGTGAAGCTTTCTTT. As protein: CASSQTNRREAFF.

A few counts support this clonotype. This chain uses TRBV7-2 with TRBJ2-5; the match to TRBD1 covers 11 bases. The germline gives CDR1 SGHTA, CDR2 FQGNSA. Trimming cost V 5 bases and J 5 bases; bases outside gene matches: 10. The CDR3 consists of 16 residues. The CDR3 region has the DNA TGTGCCAGCAGCAGGCCGGGACAGGGGGAATCTGAGACCCAGTACTTC. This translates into CASSRPGQGESETQYF. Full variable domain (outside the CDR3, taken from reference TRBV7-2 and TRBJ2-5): GAGVSQSPSNKVTEKGKDVELRCDPISGHTALYWYRQSLGQGLEFLIYFQGNSAPDKSGLPSDRFSAERTGGSVSTLTIQRTQQEDSAVYLCASSRPGQGESETQYFGPGTRLLVL.

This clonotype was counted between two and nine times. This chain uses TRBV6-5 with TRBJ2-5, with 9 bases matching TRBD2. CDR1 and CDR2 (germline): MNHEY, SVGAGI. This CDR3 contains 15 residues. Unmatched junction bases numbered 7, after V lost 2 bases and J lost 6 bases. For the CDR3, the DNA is TGTGCCAGCAGTTACAAAAGCGGGGGGTACAAGACCCAGTACTTC. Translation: CASSYKSGGYKTQYF.